Listed here are 12 T cell receptor beta chains from one sample, sequenced in a study of shared clonotypes between healthy human individuals. Naive CD8 populations comprised CD45RO-negative cells positively selected for CCR7, excluding terminally differentiated effector memory CD45RA+ cells. The repertoire was sequenced with immunoSEQ multiplex PCR; TCRdb's copy has only in-frame clones and lacks some. The sample holds about 2.1 million clones, just under 95% seen once. Sequencing used naive CD8+ T cells from PBMCs. These receptors originate from a man younger than 35 in good health. Some clones in this sample may be carry-over from other donors' samples.

As concerns this clone: This sample includes further DNA sequences coding for the same CDR3. The V gene is TRBV4-1, the J gene TRBJ2-7; 10 bases line up with TRBD2. CDR1 is MGHRA and CDR2 is YSYEKL in the germline V gene. The CDR3 runs to 15 residues. V lost 4 bases and J lost 2; bases outside the gene matches: 5. The CDR3 reads CASSPLAGGTYEQYF. The CDR3 nucleotides are TGCGCCAGCAGCCCCTTAGCGGGAGGCACCTACGAGCAGTACTTC.

The rearrangement joins TRBV25-1 to TRBJ2-5; D is possibly TRBD1 (5 bases). The CDR3 has 13 residues. Germline V CDR1 and CDR2: MGHDK, SYGVNS. V lost 0 bases and J 12 bases, leaving 14 bases between the germline ends. In DNA, the CDR3 is TGTGCCAGCAGTGAATATTTATCGGACACCAAGTACTTC. Amino acids: CASSEYLSDTKYF.

The rearrangement links TRBV6-5 to TRBJ2-7, with 7 nucleotides matching TRBD2. With V trimmed by 0 bases and J by 3 bases, 5 bases remained unmatched. From germline, CDR1 is MNHEY and CDR2 SVGAGI. CDR3 length equals 15 residues. CDR3: CASSYSGGGVYEQYF. The CDR3 DNA reads as TGTGCCAGCAGTTACTCCGGGGGAGGGGTCTACGAGCAGTACTTC.

The chain links TRBV6-6 to TRBJ2-7; the match to TRBD2 covers 10 bases. The V gene end was trimmed by 2 bases and the J gene end by 4 bases; junction bases not matched to a gene: 2. The CDR3 has 14 residues. The germline CDR1 and CDR2 sequences are MNHNY and SVGAGI (reference sequence). CDR3 DNA sequence: TGTGCCAGCAGTTACGCGACTAGCGGGTACGAGCAGTACTTC. Amino acids: CASSYATSGYEQYF.

The chain links TRBV5-6 to TRBJ2-1, with unresolved D. Per germline, CDR1 SGHDT and CDR2 YYEEEE. The CDR3 contains 11 residues. Between the trimmed V and J ends, which lost 1 base and 8 bases, there was a span of 4 bases. This CDR3 reads CASSLSDEQFF. CDR3 nucleotides: TGTGCCAGCAGCTTGAGCGATGAGCAGTTCTTC.

The J gene is TRBJ2-5, the V gene TRBV10-3, with D perhaps being TRBD1 or TRBD2 (5 bases each). CDR3 length: 15 residues. Germline CDR1 and CDR2: ENHRY and SYGVKD. Trimming cost V 5 bases and J 5 bases, with 18 bases left between them. Written as DNA, the CDR3 is TGTGCCATCAGTCCCCGGGACGGATCTTCGGAGACCCAGTACTTC. Translating it yields CAISPRDGSSETQYF.

The sample holds a few counts of this clone. The rearrangement joins TRBV11-2 to TRBJ2-7; D not certain. The CDR3 loop spans 11 amino acids. Germline V lookup: CDR1 SGHAT, CDR2 FQNNGV. The V gene lost 3 bases and the J gene lost 9 bases, with 9 bases spanning the gap. The CDR3 DNA reads as TGTGCCAGCAGCTTCACTGGCGGGCAGTACTTC. This sequence encodes CASSFTGGQYF.

This chain joins TRBV14 and TRBJ2-7, with a weak D call TRBD1 (5 bases). Germline-derived CDR1 and CDR2 are SGHDN and FVKESK. CDR3 length: 13 residues. V was pared by 5 bases and J by 3 bases, with 11 bases between. CDR3: CASSTRQHYEQYF. CDR3 sequence (DNA): TGTGCCAGCAGCACTCGACAGCACTACGAGCAGTACTTC.

This chain uses TRBV23-1 with TRBJ2-7; 7 positions match TRBD1. TRBV23-1 is an ORF; its function is uncertain. The CDR3 sequence is 14 residues long. V shed 4 bases, J shed 7 bases, and the junction held 10 bases outside the gene matches. The CDR3 region has the DNA TGCGCCAGCAGTCCAAAGGGACAGTCGGGGGAGCAGTACTTC. Amino acid sequence: CASSPKGQSGEQYF.

This chain uses TRBV27 with TRBJ2-7; D remains unclear. Germline values: CDR1 MNHEY, CDR2 SMNVEV (reference sequence). Trimming removed 6 bases at V and 0 bases at J, with 12 bases between. The CDR3 spans 14 residues. The CDR3 loop reads CASRLGWSSYEQYF. The CDR3 nucleotides read TGTGCCAGCAGATTAGGGTGGAGCTCCTACGAGCAGTACTTC.

CDR3 in amino acids: CASSPLGPDRADEQYF. The CDR3 DNA follows: TGTGCCAGCTCACCCCTGGGTCCGGACAGGGCTGACGAGCAGTACTTC. The V and J genes are TRBV18 and TRBJ2-7; TRBD1 matches 8 bases. The germline V gene encodes CDR1 KGHSH and CDR2 LQKENI. J gave up 5 bases and V 3 bases, and 12 bases lay outside the gene matches. This CDR3 spans 16 amino acids.

As DNA, the CDR3 is TGTGCCAGCAGCTTAGATCGGTCGGGAGGGCCCGCCACCGGGGAGCTGTTTTTT. Translation: CASSLDRSGGPATGELFF. This chain joins TRBV11-2 and TRBJ2-2; 8 nucleotides align to TRBD2. V shed 0 bases, J shed 4 bases, and the junction held 10 bases outside the gene matches. The CDR3 has 18 amino acids. Germline values: CDR1 SGHAT, CDR2 FQNNGV. Variable domain in full (rest from reference TRBV11-2 and TRBJ2-2): EAGVAQSPRYKIIEKRQSVAFWCNPISGHATLYWYQQILGQGPKLLIQFQNNGVVDDSQLPKDRFSAERLKGVDSTLKIQPAKLEDSAVYLCASSLDRSGGPATGELFFGEGSRLTVL.